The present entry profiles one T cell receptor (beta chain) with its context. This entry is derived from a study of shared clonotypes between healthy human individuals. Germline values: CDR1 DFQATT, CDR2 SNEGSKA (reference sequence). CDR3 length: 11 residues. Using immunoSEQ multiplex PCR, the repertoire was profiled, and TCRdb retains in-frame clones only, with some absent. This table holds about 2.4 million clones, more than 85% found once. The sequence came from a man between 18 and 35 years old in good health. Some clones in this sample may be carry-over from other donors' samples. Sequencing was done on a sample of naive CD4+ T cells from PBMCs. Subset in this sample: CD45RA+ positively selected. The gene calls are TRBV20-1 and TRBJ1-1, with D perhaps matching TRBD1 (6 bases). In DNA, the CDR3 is TGCGCCCCCGGGGGAGGGACAAAAGCTTTCTTT. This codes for CAPGGGTKAFF.